These 27 T cell receptor beta chains came from one sample sequenced in a study of T cells in Graves' hyperthyroidism and ophthalmopathy. RNA transcripts served as the template for amplifying TCR beta CDR3 regions. First-round RT-PCR with HTBI primers amplified the TCR CDR3 region. Each CDR3 protein gets one entry after TCRdb re-called the multiplex PCR reads with MiXCR. In the table there are approximately 300,000 distinct CDR3 sequences, 15% to 20% of which are singletons. The sequencing input was blood. The source of these receptors is a man in his fifties or sixties with Graves' ophthalmopathy.

The rearrangement uses TRBV29-1 and TRBJ2-7, with 11 bases identical to TRBD1. The CDR3 is made up of 12 amino acids. V shed 6 bases and J 5 bases; nucleotides not matched to a gene: 3. Looked up from germline, CDR1 is SQVTM and CDR2 is ANQGSEA. CDR3 in amino acids: CSVGQGADEQYF. DNA of the CDR3: TGCAGCGTCGGACAGGGGGCCGACGAGCAGTACTTC.

In its sample, this clonotype was seen a few times. V usage is TRBV20-1 and J usage is TRBJ1-5; TRBD1 matches 7 bases. This CDR3 has 12 amino acids. V lost 7 bases and J lost 6; bases outside the gene matches: 6. Germline-derived CDR1 and CDR2 are DFQATT and SNEGSKA (reference sequence). CDR3 amino acids: CSGTTGLQPQHF. CDR3 nucleotides: TGCAGTGGCACGACAGGGCTTCAGCCCCAGCATTTT.

The sample holds a few counts of this clonotype. The chain recombines TRBV12-3 or TRBV12-4 with TRBJ1-6; no definite D call. The V gene lost 2 bases and the J gene lost 7 bases, with 12 bases spanning the gap. This CDR3 spans 15 amino acids. The CDR3 bases are TGTGCCAGCAGTTTAAGAGTACGGGTAAATTCACCCCTCCACTTT. Translating it yields CASSLRVRVNSPLHF.

The sample holds a few counts of this clonotype. The V call is TRBV28, the J call TRBJ2-6; D remains ambiguous. The germline V and J ends were trimmed by 3 bases and 2 bases, with 5 bases remaining between them. CDR1 and CDR2 (germline): MDHEN, SYDVKM. The CDR3 totals 14 residues. Here the CDR3 reads CASSLSPGANVLTF. Here the CDR3 DNA reads TGTGCCAGCAGTTTGAGTCCTGGGGCCAACGTCCTGACTTTC.

With regard to this clonotype: It may be a read error: a sequence one base away is much more abundant. The chain combines TRBV24-1 with TRBJ1-2; D gene ambiguous. Germline V gene lookup returns CDR1 KGHDR and CDR2 SFDVKD. CDR3 length: 12 amino acids. CDR3 sequence reads: CATSDFEYGHTF. The CDR3 coding sequence is TGTGCCACCAGTGATTTTGAGTATGGCCACACCTTC.

The gene calls are TRBV9 and TRBJ2-5; D may match TRBD1 or TRBD2 (5 bases each). Trimming removed 3 bases at V and 4 bases at J, with 13 bases between. CDR3 length: 14 residues. The V gene's germline CDR1 is SGDLS and CDR2 YYNGEE. The CDR3 nucleotides read TGTGCCAGCAGCGCCCCCGGGACCCGAGAGACCCAGTACTTC. This encodes CASSAPGTRETQYF.

The genes are TRBV5-4 and TRBJ2-3; D gene uncertain. Germline assignment: CDR1 SGHNT and CDR2 YYREEE (reference sequence). Trimming took 3 bases from V and 4 from J, leaving 15 bases between them. The CDR3 consists of 15 residues. The CDR3 nucleotides read TGTGCCAGCAGCTCACTCCAAAATCCGTCAGATACGCAGTATTTT. As protein: CASSSLQNPSDTQYF.

This clonotype was seen ten or more times. The chain links TRBV28 to TRBJ2-1, with D perhaps matching TRBD1 (5 bases). Per germline, CDR1 MDHEN and CDR2 SYDVKM. Trimming stripped 4 bases from V and 2 bases from J, with 12 bases between. CDR3 length: 15 residues. CDR3 sequence: CASSSDSVTYNEQFF. The CDR3 DNA sequence: TGTGCCAGCAGTTCCGACAGTGTGACCTACAATGAGCAGTTCTTC. The full variable domain, in which reference TRBV28 and TRBJ2-1 provide the parts outside the CDR3, is DVKVTQSSRYLVKRTGEKVFLECVQDMDHENMFWYRQDPGLGLRLIYFSYDVKMKEKGDIPEGYSVSREKKERFSLILESASTNQTSMYLCASSSDSVTYNEQFFGPGTRLTVL.

The chain employs TRBV11-2 and TRBJ2-5, with 7 bases aligning to TRBD2. V gave up 7 bases and J gave up 3 bases; unmatched junction bases: 11. This CDR3 has 15 amino acids. From germline, CDR1 is SGHAT and CDR2 FQNNGV. CDR3 residues: CASTNWGGQKETQYF. CDR3 nucleotide sequence: TGTGCCAGCACCAACTGGGGGGGTCAGAAAGAGACCCAGTACTTC.

This clonotype has at least ten counts. The rearrangement uses TRBV11-3 and TRBJ1-1, with TRBD1 matching 7 bases. This CDR3 has 14 residues. Germline lookup yields CDR1 SGHNT and CDR2 YENEEA. The V segment lost 5 bases and the J segment 3 bases; nucleotides outside the gene matches: 6. CDR3 nucleotides: TGTGCCAGCAGCAGACAGGGTGGGCACACTGAAGCTTTCTTT. This sequence encodes CASSRQGGHTEAFF.

The chain links TRBV7-8 to TRBJ2-2; TRBD2 matches at 9 bases. The V and J ends lost 6 bases and 3 bases, in that order; junction bases with no gene match: 5. Germline V gives CDR1 SGHVS, CDR2 FQNEAQ. There are 15 residues in the CDR3. The CDR3 protein is CASSSGRVYTGELFF. The CDR3 region has the DNA TGTGCCAGCAGTAGCGGGAGAGTGTACACCGGGGAGCTGTTTTTT.

The chain uses TRBV2 and TRBJ2-2; D is unclear. CDR3 length: 12 residues. Germline CDR1 and CDR2: SNHLY and FYNNEI. Trimming shortened V by 5 bases and J by 4 bases, and 5 bases separated the two germline ends. DNA of the CDR3: TGTGCCAGCAGTAAAATCACCGGGGAGCTGTTTTTT. Its protein is CASSKITGELFF.

This clonotype was detected many times. The J gene is TRBJ2-5, the V gene TRBV2; 11 bases fit TRBD2. V dropped 0 bases and J dropped 5; count of bases not matched to a gene: 14. The CDR3 contains 19 residues. Per the germline V gene, CDR1 is SNHLY and CDR2 is FYNNEI. The CDR3 DNA sequence: TGTGCCAGCAGTGAAGCGCTTCGGCTAGCGGGAGGCAAGGGGGAGACCCAGTACTTC. Translating it yields CASSEALRLAGGKGETQYF. The entire variable domain, with the rest obtained from reference TRBV2 and TRBJ2-5, is as follows: EPEVTQTPSHQVTQMGQEVILRCVPISNHLYFYWYRQILGQKVEFLVSFYNNEISEKSEIFDDQFSVERPDGSNFTLKIRSTKLEDSAMYFCASSEALRLAGGKGETQYFGPGTRLLVL.

V is TRBV2 and J is TRBJ2-3; D is unresolved. This CDR3 comprises 12 residues. From germline, CDR1 is SNHLY and CDR2 FYNNEI. V dropped 2 bases and J dropped 4 bases, with 4 bases sitting between them. The CDR3: CASSELADTQYF. In DNA form, the CDR3 reads TGTGCCAGCAGTGAACTAGCAGATACGCAGTATTTT. Drawing the rest from reference TRBV2 and TRBJ2-3, the complete variable domain is EPEVTQTPSHQVTQMGQEVILRCVPISNHLYFYWYRQILGQKVEFLVSFYNNEISEKSEIFDDQFSVERPDGSNFTLKIRSTKLEDSAMYFCASSELADTQYFGPGTRLTVL.

This clonotype has only a few counts. This rearrangement joins TRBV28 to TRBJ1-3; D may be TRBD1 (6 bases). V dropped 4 bases and J dropped 1 base, with 11 bases sitting between them. The CDR3 is 15 amino acids. Looked up from germline, CDR1 is MDHEN and CDR2 is SYDVKM. Written as DNA, the CDR3 is TGTGCCAGCAGTTCACTGACAGGATCTGGAAACACCATATATTTT. Protein product: CASSSLTGSGNTIYF.

This clonotype was counted ten times or more. This chain links TRBV7-3 with TRBJ1-1, with D maybe TRBD1 (5 bases). The V gene's germline CDR1 is SGHTA and CDR2 FQGTGA. V dropped 5 bases and J dropped 1 base, with 11 bases sitting between them. This CDR3 contains 14 residues. The CDR3 coding sequence is TGTGCCAGCAGCGCGGGACCTTCGAACACTGAAGCTTTCTTT. As protein: CASSAGPSNTEAFF.

A remark on this clonotype: The junction does not match germline at one end; this may be a read error. V and J are TRBV5-1 and TRBJ2-2; D is ambiguous. The CDR3 loop spans 14 amino acids. CDR1 and CDR2 (germline): SGHRS, YFSETQ. CDR3 DNA: TGTGCCAGCAGCGCGTCGACGGGCGCCGGGGAGCTGTTTTTT. Amino acids: CASSASTGAGELFF.

The V call is TRBV5-6, the J call TRBJ2-3; no clear D. This CDR3 comprises 12 residues. Germline CDR1 SGHDT, CDR2 YYEEEE. V was pared by 4 bases and J by 6 bases, with 9 bases between. Here the CDR3 reads CASSPAADTQYF. In nucleotides, the CDR3 is TGTGCCAGCAGCCCTGCGGCCGATACGCAGTATTTT.

This clonotype appeared many times. The chain recombines TRBV7-8 with TRBJ2-1, with 11 bases fitting TRBD2. The CDR3 sequence is 14 residues long. The V gene end was trimmed by 2 bases and the J gene end by 7 bases; junction bases not matched to a gene: 1. Germline CDR1 SGHVS, CDR2 FQNEAQ. The CDR3 DNA sequence: TGTGCCAGCAGCTTAATAGCGGGAGGGAATGAGCAGTTCTTC. Its protein is CASSLIAGGNEQFF.

The chain uses TRBV30 and TRBJ2-2; TRBD1 matches 9 bases. The trim removed 4 bases at V and 3 bases at J, leaving 3 bases unmatched. The CDR3 runs to 14 residues. Germline-derived CDR1 and CDR2 are GTSNPN and SVGIG (reference sequence). The CDR3 reads CAWTGTGYTGELFF. In DNA, the CDR3 is TGTGCCTGGACCGGGACAGGGTACACCGGGGAGCTGTTTTTT.

This clonotype has ten or more counts. This chain uses TRBV3-1 with TRBJ2-7, with D unresolved. Trimming shortened V by 4 bases and J by 6 bases, and 7 bases separated the two germline ends. The CDR3 is 11 amino acids. CDR1 is LGHDT, CDR2 YNNKEL, per germline (reference sequence). CDR3 DNA: TGTGCCAGCAGCCGCAGAGGCGAGCAGTACTTC. Amino acids: CASSRRGEQYF.

There are many counts of this clonotype. The V gene is TRBV5-1, the J gene TRBJ2-2, with a weak D call TRBD2 (6 bases). CDR1 SGHRS and CDR2 YFSETQ come from the germline V gene. This CDR3 has 14 amino acids. Trimming stripped 8 bases from V and 2 bases from J, with 13 bases between. The CDR3 DNA sequence: TGCGCCAGTTTCCAGGGAGGCAACACCGGGGAGCTGTTTTTT. Translating gives CASFQGGNTGELFF.

This clonotype was recorded at least ten times. V usage is TRBV3-1 and J usage is TRBJ1-1; weak D call: TRBD1 (6 bases). V was clipped by 8 bases and J by 4 bases, with 14 bases between them. Germline lookup yields CDR1 LGHDT and CDR2 YNNKEL (reference sequence). The CDR3 spans 13 residues. CDR3 region: CASAWGLGTEAFF. In DNA form, the CDR3 reads TGTGCCAGCGCGTGGGGGCTAGGCACTGAAGCTTTCTTT.

In its sample, this clonotype was seen many times. V and J are TRBV20-1 and TRBJ2-7; 7 bases are a match to TRBD2. From germline, CDR1 is DFQATT and CDR2 SNEGSKA (reference sequence). With V trimmed by 2 bases and J by 2 bases, 6 bases remained unmatched. The CDR3 is 14 residues long. The CDR3 reads CSARPLADTYEQYF. CDR3 coding DNA: TGCAGTGCTAGACCCCTAGCGGACACCTACGAGCAGTACTTC.

The table lists this clonotype with many counts. The chain uses TRBV5-1 and TRBJ1-1; TRBD1 agrees at 9 bases. After removal of 4 bases from V and 1 base from J, the junction contained 2 bases not matched to a gene. In germline, CDR1 is SGHRS, CDR2 YFSETQ. The CDR3 spans 14 residues. The DNA of the CDR3 is TGCGCCAGCAGCCCGGGACAGGGGAACACTGAAGCTTTCTTT. It yields the protein CASSPGQGNTEAFF.

This clonotype was picked up many times. The rearrangement uses TRBV28 and TRBJ1-5; 8 positions match TRBD1. Germline-derived CDR1 and CDR2 are MDHEN and SYDVKM. The CDR3 consists of 18 residues. Trimming took 5 bases from V and 0 from J; bases not matched to a gene: 12. Here the CDR3 reads CASSADLDRAHSNQPQHF. CDR3 DNA: TGTGCCAGCAGTGCAGACCTGGACAGGGCCCATAGCAATCAGCCCCAGCATTTT.

J is TRBJ1-1 and V is TRBV30; D remains ambiguous. The CDR3 contains 11 residues. The V end lost 3 bases, the J end lost 1 base, and 3 bases lay between the germline ends. Germline assignment: CDR1 GTSNPN and CDR2 SVGIG (reference sequence). CDR3 DNA sequence: TGTGCCTGGAGGGCGAACACTGAAGCTTTCTTT. It yields the protein CAWRANTEAFF.